This is a list of T cell receptor beta chains from one sample in a study of beta chain features in type 1 diabetes. Method: immunoSEQ multiplex PCR; TCRdb's copy keeps in-frame clones and lacks some. The sample has roughly 330,000 clones, 11% seen once. The sample was naive CD4+ T cells from blood. Receptors were obtained from a woman aged 25 to 45 in good health. Both conserved end residues are part of each CDR3. Each record gives: D gene, V gene, J gene, clone size, CDR3 protein, CDR3 DNA. A D gene is named only where the DNA matches it firmly. Size tells how often a clone was seen (once, few, many) or the class of an expanded clone, and some rows leave it out.

.	TRBV10-3	TRBJ2-7	few	CAISDQSGYEQYF	TGTGCCATCAGTGATCAATCGGGGTACGAGCAGTACTTC
.	TRBV23-1	TRBJ1-5	few	CASSQPRGVPGGNQPQHF	TGCGCCAGCAGTCAACCCCGGGGGGTCCCAGGAGGTAATCAGCCCCAGCATTTT
TRBD2	TRBV6-5	TRBJ2-7	.	CASSYSAGGGYEQYF	TGTGCCAGCAGTTACTCCGCAGGCGGGGGCTACGAGCAGTACTTC
TRBD2	TRBV7-2	TRBJ2-1	.	CASSLDSREGFNEQFF	TGTGCCAGCAGCTTAGACTCCCGGGAGGGGTTTAATGAGCAGTTCTTC
.	TRBV11-2	TRBJ2-2	.	CASSPSNTGELFF	TGTGCCAGCAGCCCTTCGAACACCGGGGAGCTGTTTTTT
TRBD2	TRBV7-2	TRBJ2-5	.	CASSSGTSGRPGVQYF	TGTGCCAGCAGCTCAGGGACTAGCGGGAGGCCGGGCGTGCAGTACTTC
TRBD1	TRBV27	TRBJ1-4	.	CASRTGLNEKLFF	TGTGCCAGCAGGACAGGGCTTAATGAAAAACTGTTTTTT
TRBD1	TRBV7-9	TRBJ2-5	few	CASSLAGTGGVGETQYF	TGTGCCAGCAGCTTAGCGGGGACAGGGGGCGTCGGGGAGACCCAGTACTTC
TRBD2	TRBV7-3	TRBJ2-6	few	CASSSSGGNGANVLTF	TGTGCCAGCAGCTCTTCGGGGGGGAACGGGGCCAACGTCCTGACTTTC
.	TRBV28	TRBJ2-3	few	CASSLGPVSTDTQYF	TGTGCCAGCAGTTTGGGGCCCGTTAGCACAGATACGCAGTATTTT
TRBD1	TRBV6-1	TRBJ1-4	.	CASSPTGVNEKLFF	TGTGCCAGCTCACCGACAGGGGTGAATGAAAAACTGTTTTTT
.	TRBV23-1	TRBJ2-7	.	CASRGLIPGYEQYF	TGCGCCAGCAGAGGACTGATCCCCGGCTACGAGCAGTACTTC
.	TRBV25-1	TRBJ2-6	few	CASSESGTGANVLTF	TGTGCCAGCAGTGAATCGGGGACTGGGGCCAACGTCCTGACTTTC
TRBD1	TRBV18	TRBJ2-7	.	CASSPGTGGDYEQYF	TGTGCCAGCTCACCGGGGACAGGGGGGGATTACGAGCAGTACTTC
TRBD2	TRBV5-4	TRBJ2-7	.	CASSLGAGLAYEQYF	TGTGCCAGCAGCTTGGGGGCCGGACTAGCTTACGAGCAGTACTTC
TRBD1	TRBV28	TRBJ2-5	few	CASRVGQVETQYF	TGTGCCAGCAGGGTTGGACAGGTTGAGACCCAGTACTTC
TRBD1	TRBV5-4	TRBJ2-4	.	CASSRGQGDIQYF	TGTGCCAGCAGTAGAGGACAGGGGGACATTCAGTACTTC
.	TRBV28	TRBJ2-4	few	CASSLRWNIQYF	TGTGCCAGCAGTTTACGGTGGAACATTCAGTACTTC
TRBD1	TRBV5-6	TRBJ2-2	.	CASSLLGTDNTGELFF	TGTGCCAGCAGCTTGCTTGGGACAGATAACACCGGGGAGCTGTTTTTT
.	TRBV2	TRBJ2-1	.	CASSEGGRGYNEQFF	TGTGCCAGCAGTGAAGGAGGGAGAGGATACAATGAGCAGTTCTTC
TRBD2	TRBV5-4	TRBJ2-1	.	CASSHIAGSYNEQFF	TGTGCCAGCAGCCACATAGCGGGCTCCTACAATGAGCAGTTCTTC
.	TRBV5-1	TRBJ2-3	few	CASSLRQSTDTQYF	TGCGCCAGCAGCTTGCGACAGAGCACAGATACGCAGTATTTT
.	TRBV7-3	TRBJ2-2	few	CASSQGSGGTGELFF	TGTGCCAGCAGTCAAGGGTCAGGGGGGACCGGGGAGCTGTTTTTT
.	TRBV18	TRBJ1-5	few	CASSSTGGQQPQHF	TGTGCCAGCTCTTCCACAGGTGGTCAACAGCCCCAGCATTTT
.	TRBV6-1	TRBJ1-5	.	CASSEAFRRGRPQPQHF	TGTGCCAGCAGTGAAGCCTTCCGGCGGGGCCGCCCTCAGCCCCAGCATTTT
TRBD1	TRBV27	TRBJ1-5	few	CASSLRTGLNQPQHF	TGTGCCAGCAGCCTAAGGACAGGACTCAATCAGCCCCAGCATTTT
TRBD1	TRBV28	TRBJ2-5	.	CASSLSPDRGKTQYF	TGTGCCAGCAGTTTATCCCCGGACAGGGGGAAGACCCAGTACTTC
TRBD2	TRBV7-2	TRBJ2-3	.	CASSSSVAGGPQYF	TGTGCCAGCAGCTCTAGCGTAGCGGGAGGGCCCCAATATTTT
.	TRBV30	TRBJ1-4	.	CAWSAPLDRFRGNEKLFF	TGTGCCTGGAGTGCTCCGCTCGACAGGTTTAGGGGGAATGAAAAACTGTTTTTT
.	TRBV6-6	TRBJ2-5	.	CASRSGGMETQYF	TGTGCCAGCAGATCCGGCGGGATGGAGACCCAGTACTTC
.	TRBV1	TRBJ2-7	few	CTSSPRTVYEQYF	TGCACCAGCAGCCCACGGACTGTCTACGAGCAGTACTTC
TRBD2	TRBV4-3	TRBJ2-2	.	CASSPRASGSSGELFF	TGCGCCAGCAGCCCTCGGGCTAGCGGGAGCTCCGGGGAGCTGTTTTTT
TRBD1	TRBV9	TRBJ2-2	few	CASSVRDRGTGELFF	TGTGCCAGCAGCGTCCGGGACAGGGGTACCGGGGAGCTGTTTTTT
TRBD2	TRBV28	TRBJ2-1	.	CASMTSGGGSPEQFF	TGTGCCAGCATGACTAGCGGAGGGGGGTCTCCTGAGCAGTTCTTC
TRBD1	TRBV5-4	TRBJ1-1	.	CASSMGQGETEAFF	TGTGCCAGCAGCATGGGACAGGGGGAAACTGAAGCTTTCTTT
TRBD2	TRBV9	TRBJ2-3	few	CASSAKGGLAGGKEDTDTQYF	TGTGCCAGCAGCGCCAAGGGGGGACTAGCGGGAGGGAAGGAAGACACAGATACGCAGTATTTT
.	TRBV28	TRBJ1-5	.	CASRGRGTQPQHF	TGTGCCAGCAGGGGCAGGGGAACCCAGCCCCAGCATTTT
TRBD1	TRBV7-3	TRBJ2-1	.	CASSQDRGHYNEQFF	TGTGCCAGCAGCCAAGACAGGGGTCACTACAATGAGCAGTTCTTC